The following is a T cell receptor beta chain sequence with its context. Its antigen is currently unknown. This sample stems from a study of T-cell memory formation after mild COVID-19. Study findings and constraints: Largely, contracting CD4+ clones fell within CM and EM, and contracting CD8+ clones within EMRA. The study found balanced CD4/CD8 in clones contracting day 15 to 85 and a CD4+ lean in later expanders.

CDR1 and CDR2 (germline): SGHRS, YFSETQ. V was pared by 7 bases and J by 5 bases, with 10 bases of the junction left unmatched. The CDR3 runs 14 residues. TCRdb fed the 5' RACE reads into MiXCR, producing one record per CDR3 protein. The data hold around 250,000 distinct CDR3 sequences, with approximately 9% observed a single time. The sample consisted of PBMCs or a T cell subset sorted from them (not recorded which). The rearrangement links TRBV5-1 to TRBJ2-7; 9 nucleotides match TRBD1. The receptor's source is a man between 18 and 35 years old who had mild COVID-19 (a few samples of this study predate the infection). Cell type and time point are not known. CDR3 nucleotides: TGCGCCAGCTCCCGCCGGGACAGGGCCCACGAGCAGTACTTC. Its translation: CASSRRDRAHEQYF. The full variable domain, in which reference TRBV5-1 and TRBJ2-7 provide the parts outside the CDR3, is KAGVTQTPRYLIKTRGQQVTLSCSPISGHRSVSWYQQTPGQGLQFLFEYFSETQRNKGNFPGRFSGRQFSNSRSEMNVSTLELGDSALYLCASSRRDRAHEQYFGPGTRLTVT.